The 30 T cell receptor beta chains reported below all come from one sample, sequenced in a study of cytomegalovirus exposure and HLA in healthy donors. Use of 60 Vbeta and 13 Jbeta primers characterized the PCR. Sequenced by immunoSEQ multiplex PCR; TCRdb stores in-frame clones only, minus some. Recorded here are tens of thousands of clones; the top ten clones represent about 10%. Sequencing was done on a sample of PBMCs. These TCRs come from a man aged 45-65 years in good health and CMV-seropositive.

The rearrangement uses TRBV6-6 and TRBJ1-1; D may be TRBD1 (6 bases). The CDR3 spans 15 residues. Germline CDR1 is MNHNY and CDR2 is SVGAGI (reference sequence). Between the trimmed V and J ends, which lost 7 bases and 4 bases, there was a span of 19 bases. In DNA form, the CDR3 reads TGTGCCAGCACCTTAAGTACAGGGCTAGGCACTGAAGCTTTCTTT. Translation: CASTLSTGLGTEAFF.

This chain joins TRBV27 and TRBJ2-1, with 9 bases identical to TRBD2. This CDR3 is built from 15 residues. V shed 5 bases, J shed 4 bases, and the junction held 6 bases outside the gene matches. The germline V gene has CDR1 MNHEY and CDR2 SMNVEV (reference sequence). The CDR3 DNA is TGTGCCAGCAGTCCCGCGACTAGCGGTTACAATGAGCAGTTCTTC. Residues: CASSPATSGYNEQFF.

V and J are TRBV7-2 and TRBJ2-1; 9 nucleotides match TRBD1. This CDR3 contains 13 residues. V shed 4 bases, J shed 10 bases, and the junction held 5 bases outside the gene matches. The germline V gene encodes CDR1 SGHTA and CDR2 FQGNSA. DNA of the CDR3: TGTGCCAGCAGCTCGGACAGGGGAAGGGAGCAGTTCTTC. Protein sequence: CASSSDRGREQFF.

The V gene is TRBV4-3, the J gene TRBJ2-1, with TRBD2 identical over 13 bases. This CDR3 is 18 amino acids long. J was trimmed by 4 bases and V by 0 bases; bases with no gene match: 6. Per the germline V gene, CDR1 is LGHNA and CDR2 is YSLEER. DNA of the CDR3: TGCGCCAGCAGCCAAGAACTAGCGGGAGGGCCTATGTACAATGAGCAGTTCTTC. This gives the protein CASSQELAGGPMYNEQFF.

The CDR3, as DNA: TGTGCCAGCAGCTTCTCGGGACTAGCGGGAACCTACGAGCAGTACTTC. Encoded protein: CASSFSGLAGTYEQYF. This chain uses TRBV28 with TRBJ2-7; TRBD2 agrees at 13 bases. V lost 6 bases, J lost 2 bases, and 7 bases stayed unmatched. This CDR3 region has 16 residues. The germline gives CDR1 MDHEN, CDR2 SYDVKM.

The rearrangement uses TRBV6-4 and TRBJ2-2; D might be TRBD1 (5 bases). This CDR3 is built from 14 residues. Germline V lookup: CDR1 MRHNA, CDR2 SNTAGT. V lost 4 bases and J lost 4, with 10 bases in between. The CDR3: CASSGQGGTGELFF. Here the CDR3 DNA reads TGTGCCAGCAGTGGGCAGGGTGGCACCGGGGAGCTGTTTTTT.

The genes are TRBV25-1 and TRBJ2-5, with 7 bases matching TRBD1. Looked up from germline, CDR1 is MGHDK and CDR2 is SYGVNS. J gave up 2 bases and V 8 bases, and 8 bases lay outside the gene matches. CDR3 length: 14 amino acids. Here the CDR3 reads CASGRQGYQETQYF. CDR3 DNA: TGTGCCAGCGGTCGACAGGGCTATCAAGAGACCCAGTACTTC.

The CDR3 region is CASSFTGPGQGNSPLHF. The DNA of the CDR3 is TGTGCCAGCAGCTTTACCGGCCCGGGACAGGGGAATTCACCCCTCCACTTT. The chain recombines TRBV7-2 with TRBJ1-6, with 10 bases identical to TRBD1. The CDR3 is 17 amino acids. The J segment lost 7 bases and the V segment lost 3 bases, leaving 9 bases of the junction unmatched. The germline V gene encodes CDR1 SGHTA and CDR2 FQGNSA.

The V and J genes are TRBV9 and TRBJ2-1, with TRBD2 identical over 9 bases. Germline CDR1 SGDLS, CDR2 YYNGEE. The CDR3 has 16 amino acids. The J segment lost 7 bases and the V segment lost 0 bases, leaving 8 bases of the junction unmatched. As DNA, the CDR3 is TGTGCCAGCAGCGTAGTAGGCCTAGCGGGGTTTAATGAGCAGTTCTTC. Translating it yields CASSVVGLAGFNEQFF.

The rearrangement joins TRBV2 to TRBJ1-6; D possibly corresponds to TRBD1 (6 bases). Per the germline V gene, CDR1 is SNHLY and CDR2 is FYNNEI. This CDR3 is 14 amino acids long. The V end lost 6 bases, the J end lost 7 bases, and 13 bases lay between the germline ends. CDR3 protein: CASSLQGKNSPLHF. CDR3 coding DNA: TGTGCCAGCAGCCTCCAGGGGAAAAATTCACCCCTCCACTTT.

The chain employs TRBV4-2 and TRBJ2-1, with D perhaps matching TRBD2 (5 bases). The CDR3 consists of 16 residues. Per the germline V gene, CDR1 is LGHNA and CDR2 is YNFKEQ. The germline V and J ends were trimmed by 0 bases and 8 bases, with 17 bases remaining between them. The CDR3 protein is CASSQETIYLRDEQFF. DNA of the CDR3: TGTGCCAGCAGCCAAGAAACTATTTATTTGAGGGATGAGCAGTTCTTC.

J is TRBJ2-5 and V is TRBV28, with D perhaps TRBD1 (5 bases). CDR1 and CDR2 from the germline V gene are MDHEN and SYDVKM. The CDR3 runs to 15 residues. Trimming took 2 bases from V and 0 from J, leaving 10 bases between them. The CDR3 coding sequence is TGTGCCAGCAGTTTAAGGGGCTCCAACCAAGAGACCCAGTACTTC. This gives the protein CASSLRGSNQETQYF.

The chain joins TRBV6-5 to TRBJ1-6, with 8 positions matching TRBD1. CDR3 size: 15 residues. Germline V gives CDR1 MNHEY, CDR2 SVGAGI. J gave up 0 bases and V 6 bases, and 1 base lay outside the gene matches. The CDR3 region has the DNA TGTGCCAGCAGAACAGGGGGCTCCTATAATTCACCCCTCCACTTT. It yields the protein CASRTGGSYNSPLHF.

The chain couples TRBV29-1 to TRBJ1-2; TRBD1 aligns across 7 bases. V was clipped by 2 bases and J by 3 bases; unmatched bases: 6. CDR1 and CDR2 from the germline V gene are SQVTM and ANQGSEA. The CDR3 consists of 14 residues. CDR3 protein: CSVEPSTGDYGYTF. Written as DNA, the CDR3 is TGCAGCGTTGAACCCAGCACAGGGGACTATGGCTACACCTTC.

This chain uses TRBV15 with TRBJ2-2; 8 bases line up with TRBD2. In germline, CDR1 is LNHNV, CDR2 YYDKDF (reference sequence). With 0 bases clipped from V and 7 bases from J, the junction kept 7 bases outside the gene matches. The CDR3 is 16 amino acids. The CDR3 nucleotides are TGTGCCACCAGCAGAGACCGGGGGGGCCCGGGCGGGGAGCTGTTTTTT. Protein sequence: CATSRDRGGPGGELFF.

V is TRBV7-3 and J is TRBJ2-1, with 8 bases that match TRBD2. The V gene end was trimmed by 4 bases and the J gene end by 5 bases; junction bases not matched to a gene: 16. CDR3 length: 18 amino acids. From germline, CDR1 is SGHTA and CDR2 FQGTGA. CDR3 protein: CASSSHLGAGGGNNEQFF. CDR3 coding DNA: TGTGCCAGCAGCTCCCACCTGGGGGCGGGAGGTGGGAACAATGAGCAGTTCTTC.

The V gene is TRBV10-3, the J gene TRBJ1-2, with 8 bases aligning to TRBD1. Trimming at V came to 4 bases and at J to 8 bases, leaving 6 bases not matched to a gene. This CDR3 is built from 13 residues. In germline, CDR1 is ENHRY, CDR2 SYGVKD. The DNA of the CDR3 is TGTGCCATCAGTGGTTTCAGGGGGCAAGGCTACACCTTC. It encodes CAISGFRGQGYTF.

The V gene is TRBV27, the J gene TRBJ1-5; 8 bases line up with TRBD1. Unmatched junction bases numbered 5, after V lost 6 bases and J lost 1 base. Germline CDR1 and CDR2: MNHEY and SMNVEV (reference sequence). This CDR3 spans 15 amino acids. The CDR3 coding sequence is TGTGCCAGCAGCCAACAGGGGGTCAGCAATCAGCCCCAGCATTTT. Amino acids: CASSQQGVSNQPQHF.

V usage is TRBV19 and J usage is TRBJ1-5; 9 nucleotides agree with TRBD1. The junction had 6 bases not matched to a gene; V was cut back by 5 bases and J by 7 bases. This CDR3 has 14 residues. Germline CDR1 is LNHDA and CDR2 is SQIVND (reference sequence). This chain's CDR3 is CASSPRQGVQPQHF. The CDR3 DNA sequence: TGTGCCAGTAGTCCTCGACAGGGGGTCCAGCCCCAGCATTTT.

This chain joins TRBV5-4 and TRBJ2-1, with D possibly matching TRBD1 (5 bases). The V and J ends lost 2 bases and 12 bases respectively, with 21 bases between them. This CDR3 is built from 15 residues. Germline V gives CDR1 SGHNT, CDR2 YYREEE (reference sequence). The CDR3 spells CASSFDSKAIMRQFF. CDR3 sequence (DNA): TGTGCCAGCAGCTTCGACAGCAAGGCAATAATGAGGCAGTTCTTC.

V is TRBV7-2 and J is TRBJ2-7; a possible D gene is TRBD1 (8 bases). Trimming pared 6 bases from V and 0 bases from J, leaving 18 bases between. This CDR3 is 16 amino acids long. CDR1 and CDR2 (germline): SGHTA, FQGNSA. The CDR3 sequence: CASSLTGGEVSYEQYF. CDR3 DNA: TGTGCCAGCAGTCTAACAGGGGGGGAGGTCTCCTACGAGCAGTACTTC.

This chain joins TRBV29-1 and TRBJ1-2; 7 bases agree with TRBD1. The CDR3 runs to 11 residues. V was pared by 5 bases and J by 4 bases, with 1 base of the junction left unmatched. Germline V gene lookup returns CDR1 SQVTM and CDR2 ANQGSEA. The CDR3 coding sequence is TGCAGCGTTCGACAGGGCTATGGCTACACCTTC. Translated, it gives CSVRQGYGYTF.

As for this clone: The junction shows a germline mismatch at one end, possibly a read error. CDR3 nucleotide sequence: TGTGCCAGCAGCCAAGAAGGCGCGGGGGGGCCCGGAGATAAGCAGTATTTT. It codes for CASSQEGAGGPGDKQYF. The rearrangement joins TRBV4-2 to TRBJ2-3; 9 nucleotides match TRBD2. This CDR3 has 17 residues. Germline loops: CDR1 LGHNA, CDR2 YNFKEQ.

As concerns this clone: Germline is not matched at one junction end, which may reflect a read error. The V call is TRBV6-1, the J call TRBJ1-6; D perhaps matches TRBD1 (6 bases). The CDR3 totals 16 residues. CDR1 and CDR2 from the germline V gene are MNHNS and SASEGT. CDR3 coding DNA: TGTGCCAGCAGTGATACGCGACAGGTCTATAATTCACACCTCCACTTT. Its translation: CASSDTRQVYNSHLHF.

This chain joins TRBV7-8 and TRBJ2-7; 7 nucleotides match TRBD2. Unmatched junction bases numbered 8, after V lost 7 bases and J lost 2 bases. The CDR3 is 14 amino acids. Germline V lookup: CDR1 SGHVS, CDR2 FQNEAQ. CDR3 in amino acids: CASNPSGLAYEQYF. CDR3 sequence (DNA): TGTGCCAGCAACCCTAGCGGACTTGCCTACGAGCAGTACTTC.

CDR3 region: CASSRRTGGMYEQYF. CDR3 DNA sequence: TGTGCCAGCAGCCGCCGGACAGGGGGCATGTACGAGCAGTACTTC. The chain joins TRBV11-1 to TRBJ2-7; 11 bases agree with TRBD1. J gave up 4 bases and V 5 bases, and 7 bases lay outside the gene matches. Per the germline V gene, CDR1 is SGHAT and CDR2 is FQDESV (reference sequence). This CDR3 comprises 15 residues.

This sequence joins TRBV9 and TRBJ2-1; 12 nucleotides line up with TRBD2. Per the germline V gene, CDR1 is SGDLS and CDR2 is YYNGEE. The CDR3 sequence is 15 residues long. Trimming cost V 3 bases and J 9 bases; bases outside gene matches: 7. The CDR3 DNA reads TGTGCCAGCAGCGCGACTAGCGGGAGATCTGGTGAGCAGTTCTTC. This translates into CASSATSGRSGEQFF. The whole variable domain, remainder taken from reference TRBV9 and TRBJ2-1, is DSGVTQTPKHLITATGQRVTLRCSPRSGDLSVYWYQQSLDQGLQFLIQYYNGEERAKGNILERFSAQQFPDLHSELNLSSLELGDSALYFCASSATSGRSGEQFFGPGTRLTVL.

V gene TRBV7-2 combines with J gene TRBJ2-7, with TRBD2 matching over 10 bases. The CDR3 length is 15 residues. The junction had 6 bases not matched to a gene; V was cut back by 1 base and J by 6 bases. Germline V gives CDR1 SGHTA, CDR2 FQGNSA. The CDR3 is CASSLVSGGGSEQYF. DNA of the CDR3: TGTGCCAGCAGCTTAGTAAGCGGGGGGGGAAGCGAGCAGTACTTC.

This chain connects TRBV18 to TRBJ2-5; 7 bases align to TRBD1. The CDR3 sequence is 14 residues long. Germline V gene sequence: CDR1 KGHSH, CDR2 LQKENI. The junction had 8 bases not matched to a gene; V was cut back by 5 bases and J by 5 bases. CDR3 amino acids: CASSDRAPGETQYF. CDR3 nucleotides: TGTGCCAGCTCAGACAGGGCGCCGGGGGAGACCCAGTACTTC.

The V call is TRBV29-1, the J call TRBJ2-7; TRBD1 agrees at 9 bases. The J segment lost 5 bases and the V segment lost 4 bases, leaving 12 bases of the junction unmatched. Germline CDR1 reads SQVTM; CDR2 reads ANQGSEA. The CDR3 is made up of 15 amino acids. This CDR3 is CSVVSRPGQGNEQYF. The CDR3 region has the DNA TGCAGCGTTGTAAGTCGACCGGGACAGGGAAACGAGCAGTACTTC.